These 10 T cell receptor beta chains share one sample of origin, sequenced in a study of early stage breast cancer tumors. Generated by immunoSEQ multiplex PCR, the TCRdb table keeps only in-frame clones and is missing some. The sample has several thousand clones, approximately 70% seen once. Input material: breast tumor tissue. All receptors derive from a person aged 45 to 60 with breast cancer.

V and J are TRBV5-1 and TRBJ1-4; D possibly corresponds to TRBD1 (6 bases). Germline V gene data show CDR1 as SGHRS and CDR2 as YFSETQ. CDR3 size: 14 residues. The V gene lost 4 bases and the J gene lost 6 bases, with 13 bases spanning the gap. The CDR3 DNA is TGCGCCAGCAGCCCCGGACAGATACATGAAAAACTGTTTTTT. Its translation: CASSPGQIHEKLFF.

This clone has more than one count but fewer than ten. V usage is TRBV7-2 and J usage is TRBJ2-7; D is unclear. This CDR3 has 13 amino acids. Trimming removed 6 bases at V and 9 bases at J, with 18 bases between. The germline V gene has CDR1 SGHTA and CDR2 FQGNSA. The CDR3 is CASRPTGFPWQYF. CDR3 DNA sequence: TGTGCCAGCAGACCCACCGGGTTTCCCTGGCAGTACTTC.

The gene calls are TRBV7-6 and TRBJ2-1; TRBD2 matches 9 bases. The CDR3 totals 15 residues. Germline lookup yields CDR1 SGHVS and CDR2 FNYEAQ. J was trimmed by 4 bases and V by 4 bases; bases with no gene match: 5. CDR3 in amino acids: CASSSSGGRYNEQFF. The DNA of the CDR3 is TGTGCCAGCAGCTCAAGCGGGGGGCGTTACAATGAGCAGTTCTTC.

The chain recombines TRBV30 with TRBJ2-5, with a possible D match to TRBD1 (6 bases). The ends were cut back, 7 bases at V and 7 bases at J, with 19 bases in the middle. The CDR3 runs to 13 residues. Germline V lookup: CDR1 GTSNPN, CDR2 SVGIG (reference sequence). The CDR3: CAYRDTASTTQYF. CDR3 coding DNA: TGTGCCTACCGGGACACGGCATCTACGACCCAGTACTTC.

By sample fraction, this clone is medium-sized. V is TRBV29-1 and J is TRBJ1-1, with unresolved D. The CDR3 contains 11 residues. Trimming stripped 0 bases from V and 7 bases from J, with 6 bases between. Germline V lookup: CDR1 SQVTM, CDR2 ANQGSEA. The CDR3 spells CSVEDPGEAFF. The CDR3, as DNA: TGCAGCGTTGAAGATCCGGGTGAAGCTTTCTTT.

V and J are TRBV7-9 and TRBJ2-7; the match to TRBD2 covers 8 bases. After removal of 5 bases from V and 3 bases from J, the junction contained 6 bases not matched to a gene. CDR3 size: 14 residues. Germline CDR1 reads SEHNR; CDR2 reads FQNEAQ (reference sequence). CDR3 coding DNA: TGTGCCAGCAGCGCCTCCGGGACTAGCTACGAGCAGTACTTC. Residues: CASSASGTSYEQYF.

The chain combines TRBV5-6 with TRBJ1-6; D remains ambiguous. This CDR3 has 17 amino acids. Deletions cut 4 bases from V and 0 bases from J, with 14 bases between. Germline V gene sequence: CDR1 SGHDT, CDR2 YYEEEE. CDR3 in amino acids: CASSLGSWNSYNSPLHF. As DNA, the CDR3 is TGTGCCAGCAGCCTAGGTTCGTGGAACTCCTATAATTCACCCCTCCACTTT.

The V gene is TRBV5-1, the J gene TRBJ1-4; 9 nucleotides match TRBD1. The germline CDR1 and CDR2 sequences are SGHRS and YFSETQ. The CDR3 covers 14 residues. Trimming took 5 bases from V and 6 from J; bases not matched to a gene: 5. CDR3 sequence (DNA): TGCGCCAGCAGGTCCGGGACAGGGCATGAAAAACTGTTTTTT. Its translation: CASRSGTGHEKLFF. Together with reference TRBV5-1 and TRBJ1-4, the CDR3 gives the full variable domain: KAGVTQTPRYLIKTRGQQVTLSCSPISGHRSVSWYQQTPGQGLQFLFEYFSETQRNKGNFPGRFSGRQFSNSRSEMNVSTLELGDSALYLCASRSGTGHEKLFFGSGTQLSVL.

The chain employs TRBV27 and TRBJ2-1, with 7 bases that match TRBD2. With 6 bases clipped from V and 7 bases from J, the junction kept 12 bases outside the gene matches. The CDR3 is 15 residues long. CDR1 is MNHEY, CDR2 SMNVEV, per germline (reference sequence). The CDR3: CASSLDAGEINEQFF. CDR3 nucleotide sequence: TGTGCCAGCAGCCTAGATGCGGGAGAAATAAATGAGCAGTTCTTC.

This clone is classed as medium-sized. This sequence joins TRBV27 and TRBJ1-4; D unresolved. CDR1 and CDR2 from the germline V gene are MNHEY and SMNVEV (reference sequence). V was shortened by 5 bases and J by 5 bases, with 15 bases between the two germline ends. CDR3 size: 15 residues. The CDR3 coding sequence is TGTGCCAGCAGTCCTCCTGAGCAACGGAATGAAAAACTGTTTTTT. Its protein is CASSPPEQRNEKLFF.